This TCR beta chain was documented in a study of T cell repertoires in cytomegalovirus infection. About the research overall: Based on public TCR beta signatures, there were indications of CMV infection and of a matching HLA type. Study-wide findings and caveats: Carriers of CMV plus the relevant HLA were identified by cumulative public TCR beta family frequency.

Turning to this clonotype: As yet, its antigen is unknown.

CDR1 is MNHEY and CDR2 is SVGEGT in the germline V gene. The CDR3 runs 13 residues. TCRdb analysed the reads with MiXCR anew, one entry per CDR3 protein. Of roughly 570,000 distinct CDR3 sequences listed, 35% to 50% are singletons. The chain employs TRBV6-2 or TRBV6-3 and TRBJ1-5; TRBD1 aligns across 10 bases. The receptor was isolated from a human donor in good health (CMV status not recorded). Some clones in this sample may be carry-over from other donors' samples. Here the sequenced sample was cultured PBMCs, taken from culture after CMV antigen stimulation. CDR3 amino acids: CPIRGQGNQPQHF. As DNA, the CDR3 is TGTCCCATCAGGGGACAGGGGAATCAGCCCCAGCATTTT.